Shown below are 24 T cell receptor beta chains from a single sample sequenced in a study of blood T cell repertoires in COVID-19. Assay: immunoSEQ multiplex PCR; the TCRdb copy retains only in-frame clones and omits some. Found here are fewer than 250,000 clones, roughly 80% of them singletons; the top ten hold roughly a tenth. The material sequenced was peripheral blood. These receptors originate from a woman aged 80 or over with acute or convalescent COVID-19.

The V call is TRBV6-2 or TRBV6-3, the J call TRBJ1-2, with D unresolved. Germline CDR1 is MNHEY and CDR2 is SVGEGT. The CDR3 extends over 17 amino acids. V lost 0 bases and J 2 bases, leaving 16 bases between the germline ends. Here the CDR3 DNA reads TGTGCCAGCAGTTACTCATTTGGCGGGGATTTAAACTATGGCTACACCTTC. Protein sequence: CASSYSFGGDLNYGYTF.

The genes are TRBV18 and TRBJ1-5, with D possibly TRBD1 on 6 matching bases. Germline CDR1 KGHSH, CDR2 LQKENI. The germline V and J ends were trimmed by 6 bases and 4 bases, with 16 bases remaining between them. There are 15 residues in the CDR3. Here the CDR3 reads CASSFQGIENQPQHF. The CDR3 coding sequence is TGTGCCAGCTCCTTTCAGGGGATCGAAAATCAGCCCCAGCATTTT. Based on the CDR3 plus reference TRBV18 and TRBJ1-5, the full variable domain is NAGVMQNPRHLVRRRGQEARLRCSPMKGHSHVYWYRQLPEEGLKFMVYLQKENIIDESGMPKERFSAEFPKEGPSILRIQQVVRGDSAAYFCASSFQGIENQPQHFGDGTRLSIL.

This chain uses TRBV13 with TRBJ1-1; D is unresolved. CDR3 length: 12 residues. Germline V gene sequence: CDR1 PRHDT, CDR2 FYEKMQ (reference sequence). V lost 5 bases and J lost 3, with 7 bases in between. CDR3 coding DNA: TGTGCCAGCAGCCCCCCGGACACTGAAGCTTTCTTT. Protein: CASSPPDTEAFF.

The J gene is TRBJ2-1, the V gene TRBV14; TRBD1 aligns across 8 bases. CDR1 is SGHDN, CDR2 FVKESK, per germline. V shed 4 bases and J 6 bases; nucleotides not matched to a gene: 2. The CDR3 is made up of 13 amino acids. The CDR3 nucleotides read TGTGCCAGCAGCCCGGACAGGGTCAATGAGCAGTTCTTC. Translation gives CASSPDRVNEQFF.

The chain uses TRBV7-2 and TRBJ1-1; D may be TRBD1 (6 bases). Deletions cut 2 bases from V and 4 bases from J, with 8 bases between. The CDR3 loop spans 13 amino acids. The germline CDR1 and CDR2 sequences are SGHTA and FQGNSA. The CDR3 sequence is CASSLKGVTEAFF. CDR3 sequence (DNA): TGTGCCAGCAGCTTAAAGGGGGTCACTGAAGCTTTCTTT.

This chain uses TRBV9 with TRBJ2-1; D possibly corresponds to TRBD2 (5 bases). The germline gives CDR1 SGDLS, CDR2 YYNGEE. Trimming removed 3 bases from V and 6 bases from J, with 25 bases in between. The CDR3 is 18 amino acids. The CDR3 coding sequence is TGTGCCAGCAGCGCTGACGCTCAGGCGCGGGTCACCTTCAATGAGCAGTTCTTC. Residues: CASSADAQARVTFNEQFF.

CDR3 sequence: CASSEDGTPSGNTIYF. CDR3 coding DNA: TGTGCCAGCAGTGAAGACGGGACACCCTCTGGAAACACCATATATTTT. The V gene is TRBV6-1, the J gene TRBJ1-3, with TRBD1 as a possible D gene (6 bases). Trimming shortened V by 1 base and J by 0 bases, and 10 bases separated the two germline ends. CDR1 and CDR2 (germline): MNHNS, SASEGT. The CDR3 totals 16 residues.

The chain links TRBV18 to TRBJ1-6, with D possibly being TRBD1 (5 bases). This CDR3 comprises 19 residues. Trimming pared 2 bases from V and 7 bases from J, leaving 24 bases between. Germline lookup yields CDR1 KGHSH and CDR2 LQKENI. The CDR3 DNA is TGTGCCAGCTCACCAACGGGGGATATAGTTATACTGGGCAATTCACCCCTCCACTTT. This codes for CASSPTGDIVILGNSPLHF.

J is TRBJ2-3 and V is TRBV7-3; the match to TRBD2 covers 7 bases. After removal of 4 bases from V and 3 bases from J, the junction contained 7 bases not matched to a gene. The CDR3 runs to 15 residues. The germline CDR1 and CDR2 sequences are SGHTA and FQGTGA. The CDR3 spells CASSYLSGSTDTQYF. DNA of the CDR3: TGTGCCAGCAGCTATCTTAGCGGGTCGACAGATACGCAGTATTTT.

The chain employs TRBV5-6 and TRBJ1-1, with a tentative D call TRBD1 (6 bases). This CDR3 spans 15 amino acids. V lost 4 bases and J lost 1, with 14 bases in between. Germline CDR1 is SGHDT and CDR2 is YYEEEE. DNA for the CDR3: TGTGCCAGCAGCCGCTGGACAGTGGGGAACACTGAAGCTTTCTTT. Amino acids: CASSRWTVGNTEAFF.

V gene TRBV18 combines with J gene TRBJ2-1; D not resolved. Trimming stripped 0 bases from V and 8 bases from J, with 8 bases between. Germline values: CDR1 KGHSH, CDR2 LQKENI. The CDR3 runs to 13 residues. CDR3 in DNA: TGTGCCAGCTCACCACCAATTCGCGATGAGCAGTTCTTC. Translating it yields CASSPPIRDEQFF.

This clone was detected only a few times. The J gene is TRBJ1-5, the V gene TRBV29-1; 10 positions agree with TRBD1. Germline V gene lookup returns CDR1 SQVTM and CDR2 ANQGSEA. CDR3 size: 17 residues. The V segment lost 4 bases and the J segment 4 bases; nucleotides outside the gene matches: 13. The CDR3 reads CSVVAGTGDPRNQPQHF. The CDR3 nucleotides are TGCAGCGTTGTGGCCGGGACAGGGGACCCAAGAAATCAGCCCCAGCATTTT. Together with reference TRBV29-1 and TRBJ1-5, the CDR3 gives the full variable domain: SAVISQKPSRDICQRGTSLTIQCQVDSQVTMMFWYRQQPGQSLTLIATANQGSEATYESGFVIDKFPISRPNLTFSTLTVSNMSPEDSSIYLCSVVAGTGDPRNQPQHFGDGTRLSIL.

CDR3 nucleotide sequence: TGTGCCAGCAGTCCGCGACAGGGGGGGGGCTATGGCTACACCTTC. Protein product: CASSPRQGGGYGYTF. The chain couples TRBV28 to TRBJ1-2; 9 nucleotides align to TRBD1. The CDR3 contains 15 residues. Unmatched junction bases numbered 8, after V lost 5 bases and J lost 4 bases. Germline V gene sequence: CDR1 MDHEN, CDR2 SYDVKM.

The rearrangement links TRBV19 to TRBJ1-5, with TRBD1 matching 8 bases. Trimming took 7 bases from V and 3 from J; bases not matched to a gene: 5. Germline-derived CDR1 and CDR2 are LNHDA and SQIVND (reference sequence). The CDR3 loop spans 14 amino acids. The CDR3 here is CASNDRGHNQPQHF. The CDR3 DNA sequence: TGTGCCAGTAACGACAGGGGTCACAATCAGCCCCAGCATTTT.

This clone was seen a single time. The chain uses TRBV4-1 and TRBJ1-2, with D unclear. CDR3 length equals 13 residues. The V gene lost 1 base and the J gene lost 4 bases, with 7 bases spanning the gap. Germline loops: CDR1 MGHRA, CDR2 YSYEKL. CDR3 loop: CASSQVGSYGYTF. Written as DNA, the CDR3 is TGCGCCAGCAGCCAAGTCGGTTCCTATGGCTACACCTTC.

The chain recombines TRBV7-3 with TRBJ2-1, with 8 positions matching TRBD2. The CDR3 totals 15 residues. V lost 1 base, J lost 7 bases, and 6 bases stayed unmatched. Germline V gives CDR1 SGHTA, CDR2 FQGTGA. CDR3 nucleotide sequence: TGTGCCAGCAGCTTAAAACTAGCGGATATAAATGAGCAGTTCTTC. Protein: CASSLKLADINEQFF.

This clone was detected once. The chain recombines TRBV5-5 with TRBJ1-2; tentative D call: TRBD1 (5 bases). CDR1 is SGHKS and CDR2 is YYEKEE in the germline V gene (reference sequence). This CDR3 has 14 amino acids. The germline V and J ends were trimmed by 4 bases and 2 bases, with 12 bases remaining between them. The CDR3 nucleotides are TGTGCCAGCAGCCCTGTTGGGGCGAACTATGGCTACACCTTC. Translated: CASSPVGANYGYTF. Filled out from reference TRBV5-5 and TRBJ1-2, the complete variable domain reads DAGVTQSPTHLIKTRGQQVTLRCSPISGHKSVSWYQQVLGQGPQFIFQYYEKEERGRGNFPDRFSARQFPNYSSELNVNALLLGDSALYLCASSPVGANYGYTFGSGTRLTVV.

The V and J genes are TRBV5-1 and TRBJ2-1, with 9 bases identical to TRBD2. This CDR3 is 16 amino acids long. Germline loops: CDR1 SGHRS, CDR2 YFSETQ. The J segment lost 2 bases and the V segment lost 5 bases, leaving 8 bases of the junction unmatched. CDR3 region: CASRPGGGDTYNEQFF. In DNA form, the CDR3 reads TGCGCCAGCAGGCCAGGCGGGGGGGACACCTACAATGAGCAGTTCTTC.

The V gene is TRBV12-3 or TRBV12-4, the J gene TRBJ1-6; D remains unclear. This CDR3 is built from 13 residues. The V end lost 2 bases, the J end lost 7 bases, and 6 bases lay between the germline ends. The CDR3 region has the DNA TGTGCCAGCAGTTTATCGAGCAATTCACCCCTCCACTTT. It codes for CASSLSSNSPLHF.

The J gene is TRBJ2-7, the V gene TRBV19; D possibly corresponds to TRBD1 (6 bases). Trimming removed 3 bases from V and 2 bases from J, with 14 bases in between. There are 15 residues in the CDR3. Germline loops: CDR1 LNHDA, CDR2 SQIVND (reference sequence). The CDR3 is CASSISTGSPYEQYF. The CDR3 DNA is TGTGCCAGTAGTATTTCCACAGGGAGTCCCTACGAGCAGTACTTC.

As regards this clone: The junction does not match germline at one end; this may be a read error. The rearrangement links TRBV19 to TRBJ2-7, with D tentatively TRBD1 (6 bases). The germline V gene encodes CDR1 LNHDA and CDR2 SQIVND (reference sequence). The CDR3 has 13 amino acids. The CDR3 protein is CASSIDLGRGLVF. The DNA for the CDR3 is TGTGCCAGTAGTATAGATTTGGGCAGGGGTCTCGTCTTC.

V gene TRBV7-9 combines with J gene TRBJ1-1; D not certain. The CDR3 has 12 residues. Per germline, CDR1 SEHNR and CDR2 FQNEAQ (reference sequence). V was shortened by 6 bases and J by 0 bases, with 5 bases between the two germline ends. The CDR3 nucleotides are TGTGCCAGCAGTGACTTGAACACTGAAGCTTTCTTT. Encoded protein: CASSDLNTEAFF.

The chain has TRBV24-1 and TRBJ1-5; TRBD1 might be the D (5 bases). Trimming cost V 5 bases and J 3 bases, with 13 bases left between them. The CDR3 is 15 residues long. CDR1 is KGHDR and CDR2 is SFDVKD in the germline V gene. This chain's CDR3 is CATSGKGSPNQPQHF. CDR3 in DNA: TGTGCCACCAGTGGAAAGGGGTCCCCCAATCAGCCCCAGCATTTT.

The chain couples TRBV18 to TRBJ1-2; D unclear. Germline V CDR1 and CDR2: KGHSH, LQKENI. There are 15 residues in the CDR3. Trimming pared 3 bases from V and 4 bases from J, leaving 15 bases between. CDR3 protein: CASSPRGEGVYGYTF. CDR3 DNA sequence: TGTGCCAGCTCACCTCGCGGGGAAGGAGTCTATGGCTACACCTTC. Full variable domain (rest looked up from reference TRBV18 and TRBJ1-2): NAGVMQNPRHLVRRRGQEARLRCSPMKGHSHVYWYRQLPEEGLKFMVYLQKENIIDESGMPKERFSAEFPKEGPSILRIQQVVRGDSAAYFCASSPRGEGVYGYTFGSGTRLTVV.